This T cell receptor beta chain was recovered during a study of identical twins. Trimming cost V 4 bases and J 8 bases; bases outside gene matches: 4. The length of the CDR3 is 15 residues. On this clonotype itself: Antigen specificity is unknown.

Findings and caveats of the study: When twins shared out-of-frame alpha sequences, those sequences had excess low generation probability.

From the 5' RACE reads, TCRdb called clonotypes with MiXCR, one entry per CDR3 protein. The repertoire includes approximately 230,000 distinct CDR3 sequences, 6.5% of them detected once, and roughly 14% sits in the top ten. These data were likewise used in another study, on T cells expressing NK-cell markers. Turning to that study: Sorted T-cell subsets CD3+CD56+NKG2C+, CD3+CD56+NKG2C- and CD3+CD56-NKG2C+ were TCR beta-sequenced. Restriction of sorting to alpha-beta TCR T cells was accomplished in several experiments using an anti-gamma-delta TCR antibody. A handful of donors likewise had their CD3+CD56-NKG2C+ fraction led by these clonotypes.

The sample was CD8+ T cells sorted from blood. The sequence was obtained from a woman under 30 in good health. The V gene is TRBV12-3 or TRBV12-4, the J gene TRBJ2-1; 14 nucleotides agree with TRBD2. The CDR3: CASSSTSGRVHEQFF. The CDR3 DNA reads TGTGCCAGCAGTTCGACTAGCGGGAGGGTGCATGAGCAGTTCTTC.